The sequence of this T cell receptor (beta chain) was determined in a study of blood T cell repertoires in COVID-19. In germline, CDR1 is MNHEY, CDR2 SVGAGI. Trimming left V 2 bases short and J 0 bases short, with 3 bases between. The CDR3 sequence is 13 residues long. Original processing notes: The authors estimated nucleated cell counts from reference gene primer amplification. The method was immunoSEQ multiplex PCR; TCRdb's version includes in-frame clones alone and lacks a portion of them. V and J calls plus clone size are reproduced from that table; the DNA served to infer D and trimming. The sample records roughly 230,000 clones, 84% being singletons. As to this clone: A read error may be the cause here, since a much bigger clone is one base away.

Specimen: peripheral blood. The TCR originated in a man aged 45-60 years with acute or convalescent COVID-19. This chain links TRBV6-5 with TRBJ2-3; D is unresolved. The CDR3 region has the DNA TGTGCCAGCAGTTACCAGAGCACAGATACGCAGTATTTT. Protein sequence: CASSYQSTDTQYF.